Below, 5 T cell receptor beta chains from the same sample are listed, as sequenced in a study of sequential checkpoint blockade in melanoma. Libraries were prepared by immunoSEQ multiplex PCR; TCRdb keeps only in-frame clonotypes and omits some of them. The sample lists about 10,000 clones; about 80% were seen once. Treatment denoted: randomized to nivolumab then ipilimumab (arm A) or the reverse (arm B). The source material was CD8+ T cells sorted from blood (inferred from file names), sampled from a patient given nivolumab and ipilimumab in sequence. These receptors were obtained from a human donor with melanoma.

The J gene is TRBJ2-3, the V gene TRBV5-1; possible D gene TRBD1, 8 bases. The V gene lost 4 bases and the J gene lost 6 bases, with 15 bases spanning the gap. The CDR3 has 14 amino acids. Germline loops: CDR1 SGHRS, CDR2 YFSETQ. The CDR3 nucleotides read TGCGCCAGCAGCCAGCGGGACAGGCCTGATACGCAGTATTTT. Translated: CASSQRDRPDTQYF.

The chain carries TRBV2 and TRBJ2-2; 7 bases are shared with TRBD1. The CDR3 contains 14 residues. V was clipped by 3 bases and J by 4 bases; unmatched bases: 2. Germline-derived CDR1 and CDR2 are SNHLY and FYNNEI. The CDR3 bases are TGTGCCAGCAGTGACGCAGGGGGCACCGGGGAGCTGTTTTTT. It translates to CASSDAGGTGELFF.

The gene calls are TRBV9 and TRBJ2-7, with unresolved D. The CDR3 consists of 11 residues. Trimming shortened V by 3 bases and J by 4 bases, and 5 bases separated the two germline ends. Germline V gene data show CDR1 as SGDLS and CDR2 as YYNGEE. The CDR3 DNA sequence: TGTGCCAGCAGCGACGAGTACGAGCAGTACTTC. This translates into CASSDEYEQYF.

As concerns this clone: Additional DNA sequences in this sample encode the identical CDR3. This rearrangement joins TRBV19 to TRBJ1-1; D unresolved. V was pared by 5 bases and J by 4 bases, with 17 bases between. The length of the CDR3 is 15 residues. Germline assignment: CDR1 LNHDA and CDR2 SQIVND (reference sequence). The CDR3 loop is CASSSSSMLGTEAFF. Here the CDR3 DNA reads TGTGCCAGTAGTTCGTCAAGTATGCTCGGCACTGAAGCTTTCTTT.

The gene calls are TRBV2 and TRBJ2-5; TRBD2 might be the D (6 bases). The end of the DNA aligns better with TRBJ2-7, so the J call may be wrong. The CDR3 has 13 residues. Germline V gene lookup returns CDR1 SNHLY and CDR2 FYNNEI. CDR3 protein: CASIDGRGYEQYF. Here the CDR3 DNA reads TGTGCCAGCATTGACGGGAGAGGCTACGAGCAGTACTTC.